This T cell receptor (beta chain) was documented in a study of CD8 T cells in Susac syndrome. An input of 0.5 to 1 ug of RNA was subjected to reverse transcription using random hexamers. Amplification of TCR beta CDR3 across 54 Vbeta and 13 Jbeta was performed with immunoSEQ multiplex PCR. TCRdb called the immunoSEQ multiplex PCR reads again in MiXCR, with one record for every CDR3 protein. The sample records about 75,000 distinct CDR3 sequences, roughly 94% being singletons. V was pared by 4 bases and J by 3 bases, with 9 bases between. Germline V gene sequence: CDR1 GTSNPN, CDR2 SVGIG (reference sequence). The CDR3 consists of 12 residues.

This TCR was recovered from a human donor with Susac syndrome. The J gene is TRBJ2-5, the V gene TRBV30; D is unclear. Specimen: CD8+ T cells from PBMCs. CDR3 amino acids: CAWNRNEETQYF. The CDR3 bases are TGTGCCTGGAACAGAAACGAAGAGACCCAGTACTTC.